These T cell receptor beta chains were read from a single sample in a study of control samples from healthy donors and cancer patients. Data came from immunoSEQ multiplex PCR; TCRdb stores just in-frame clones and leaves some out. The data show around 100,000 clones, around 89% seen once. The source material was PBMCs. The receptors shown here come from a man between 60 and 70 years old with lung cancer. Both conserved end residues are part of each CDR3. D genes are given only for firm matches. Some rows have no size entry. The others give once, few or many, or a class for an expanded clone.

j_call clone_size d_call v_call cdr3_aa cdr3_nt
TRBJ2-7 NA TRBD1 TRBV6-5 CASTPLTTGRNEQYF TGTGCCAGCACCCCCCTAACGACAGGGCGGAACGAGCAGTACTTC
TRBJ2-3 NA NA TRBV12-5 CASGLVVDGATSTDTQYF TGTGCTAGTGGTTTGGTAGTAGACGGAGCTACTAGCACAGATACGCAGTATTTT
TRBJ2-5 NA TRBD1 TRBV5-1 CASSGTGYTQETQYF TGCGCCAGCAGTGGGACAGGGTACACCCAAGAGACCCAGTACTTC
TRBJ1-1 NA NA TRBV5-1 CASSVRPENTEAFF TGCGCCAGCAGCGTGAGACCCGAGAACACTGAAGCTTTCTTT
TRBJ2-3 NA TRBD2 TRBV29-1 CSVERGGGASTDTQYF TGCAGCGTTGAAAGGGGCGGGGGGGCTAGCACAGATACGCAGTATTTT
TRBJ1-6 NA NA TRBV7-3 CASSPLKDSPLHF TGTGCCAGCAGTCCGTTAAAAGATTCACCCCTCCACTTT
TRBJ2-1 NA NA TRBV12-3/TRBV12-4 CASSLRTTDEQFF TGTGCCAGCAGTTTAAGGACGACGGATGAGCAGTTCTTC
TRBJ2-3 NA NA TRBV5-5 CASSIDFNTQYF TGTGCCAGCAGTATAGACTTTAATACGCAGTATTTT
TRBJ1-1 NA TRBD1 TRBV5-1 CASSEQGEDTEAFF TGCGCCAGCAGCGAACAGGGGGAGGACACTGAAGCTTTCTTT
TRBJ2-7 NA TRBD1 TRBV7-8 CASSLGQGAFGEQYF TGTGCCAGCAGCTTAGGACAGGGGGCTTTCGGCGAGCAGTACTTC
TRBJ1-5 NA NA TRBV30 CAWNRGNEPQHF TGTGCCTGGAATAGAGGGAATGAGCCCCAGCATTTT
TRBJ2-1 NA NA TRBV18 CASSPQGYSYNEQFF TGTGCCAGCTCACCGCAGGGCTACTCCTACAATGAGCAGTTCTTC
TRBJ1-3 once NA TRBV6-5 CASTKTAGSGNTIYF TGTGCCAGCACCAAGACAGCCGGCTCTGGAAACACCATATATTTT
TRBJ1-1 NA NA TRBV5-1 CASSLKLQGAAEAFF TGCGCCAGCAGCTTAAAATTACAGGGAGCTGCTGAAGCTTTCTTT
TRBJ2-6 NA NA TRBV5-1 CASSFLVGWAGKGISGANVLTF TGCGCCAGCAGCTTTTTAGTTGGTTGGGCGGGAAAGGGAATTTCTGGGGCCAACGTCCTGACTTTC
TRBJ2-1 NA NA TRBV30 CAWGPQDNEQFF TGTGCCTGGGGCCCTCAGGACAATGAGCAGTTCTTC
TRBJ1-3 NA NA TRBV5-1 CASSYSGNTIYF TGCGCCAGCTCCTACTCTGGAAACACCATATATTTT
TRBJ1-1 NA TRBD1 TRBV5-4 CASSLGTGGTEAFF TGTGCCAGCAGCCTAGGGACAGGGGGCACTGAAGCTTTCTTT
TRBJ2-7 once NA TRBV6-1 CASSESETRVMYEQYF TGTGCCAGCAGTGAATCTGAGACCCGGGTCATGTACGAGCAGTACTTC
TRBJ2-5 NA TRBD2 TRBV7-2 CASSLDLAGGKTQYF TGTGCCAGCAGCTTAGATCTAGCGGGGGGGAAGACCCAGTACTTC
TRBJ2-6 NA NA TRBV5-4 CASSLDGAGANVLTF TGTGCCAGCAGCTTGGACGGTGCCGGGGCCAACGTCCTGACTTTC
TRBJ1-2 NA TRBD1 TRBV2 CASSPRTGGNYGYTF TGTGCCAGCAGCCCTCGGACAGGGGGCAACTATGGCTACACCTTC
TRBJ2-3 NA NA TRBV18 CASSPQDTQYF TGTGCCAGCTCACCACAAGATACGCAGTATTTT
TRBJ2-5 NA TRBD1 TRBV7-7 CASSFTGDAETQYF TGTGCCAGCAGCTTCACAGGGGACGCGGAGACCCAGTACTTC
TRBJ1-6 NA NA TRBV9 CASSVVGGPNSPLHF TGTGCCAGCAGCGTAGTTGGGGGCCCCAATTCACCCCTCCACTTT
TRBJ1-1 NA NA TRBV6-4 CASSWTLNTEAFF TGTGCCAGCAGCTGGACTTTGAACACTGAAGCTTTCTTT
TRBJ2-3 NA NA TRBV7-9 CASSLVGDTQYF TGTGCCAGCAGCTTAGTAGGGGATACGCAGTATTTT
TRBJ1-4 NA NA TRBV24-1 CATSDPTDEKLFF TGTGCCACCAGTGACCCGACTGATGAAAAACTGTTTTTT
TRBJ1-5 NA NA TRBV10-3 CAIKPTGSNQPQHF TGTGCCATCAAACCTACAGGGAGCAATCAGCCCCAGCATTTT
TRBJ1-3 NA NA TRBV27 CASSFSGNQPSGNTIYF TGTGCCAGCAGTTTTTCGGGCAACCAGCCCTCTGGAAACACCATATATTTT
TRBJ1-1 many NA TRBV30 CAWSAGTNTEAFF TGTGCCTGGAGTGCGGGGACGAACACTGAAGCTTTCTTT
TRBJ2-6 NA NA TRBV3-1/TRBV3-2 CASSQGMAAGSGANVLTF TGTGCCAGCAGCCAAGGGATGGCAGCAGGCTCTGGGGCCAACGTCCTGACTTTC
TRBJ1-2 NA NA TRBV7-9 CASSLDPRAQSDGYTF TGTGCCAGCAGCTTAGACCCCCGGGCCCAGTCAGATGGCTACACCTTC
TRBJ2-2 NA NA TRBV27 CASSLLIGTGELFF TGTGCCAGCAGTTTACTCATAGGCACCGGGGAGCTGTTTTTT
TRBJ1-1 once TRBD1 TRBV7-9 CASTYSRDRWRDTEAFF TGTGCCAGCACCTATTCCCGGGACAGGTGGCGGGACACTGAAGCTTTCTTT
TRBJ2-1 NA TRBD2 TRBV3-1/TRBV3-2 CASSLMGGGGPYNEQFF TGTGCCAGCAGCCTAATGGGGGGCGGGGGGCCCTACAATGAGCAGTTCTTC
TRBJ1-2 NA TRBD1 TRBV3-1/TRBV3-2 CASSQLGQGIYGYTF TGTGCCAGCAGCCAATTGGGACAGGGGATCTATGGCTACACCTTC
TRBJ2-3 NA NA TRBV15 CATSSLEDMTDTQYF TGTGCCACCAGCAGTTTGGAAGACATGACAGATACGCAGTATTTT
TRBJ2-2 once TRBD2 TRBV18 CASSPTSGGSNTGELFF TGTGCCAGCTCACCGACTAGCGGGGGATCGAACACCGGGGAGCTGTTTTTT
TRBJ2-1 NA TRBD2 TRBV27 CASSWLGGEGSNEQFF TGTGCCAGCAGTTGGCTGGGCGGGGAGGGGAGCAATGAGCAGTTCTTC
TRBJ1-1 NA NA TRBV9 CASSVALMTEAFF TGTGCCAGCAGCGTAGCCCTAATGACTGAAGCTTTCTTT
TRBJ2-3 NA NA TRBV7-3 CASSLTNHPTDTQYF TGTGCCAGCAGCTTAACGAACCACCCCACAGATACGCAGTATTTT
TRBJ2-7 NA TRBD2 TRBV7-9 CASSFKSGGAYEQYF TGTGCCAGCAGCTTCAAGAGCGGGGGGGCGTATGAGCAGTACTTC
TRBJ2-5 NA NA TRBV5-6 CASSSLARRLQETQYF TGTGCCAGCAGCTCTTTAGCGCGTCGGCTCCAAGAGACCCAGTACTTC